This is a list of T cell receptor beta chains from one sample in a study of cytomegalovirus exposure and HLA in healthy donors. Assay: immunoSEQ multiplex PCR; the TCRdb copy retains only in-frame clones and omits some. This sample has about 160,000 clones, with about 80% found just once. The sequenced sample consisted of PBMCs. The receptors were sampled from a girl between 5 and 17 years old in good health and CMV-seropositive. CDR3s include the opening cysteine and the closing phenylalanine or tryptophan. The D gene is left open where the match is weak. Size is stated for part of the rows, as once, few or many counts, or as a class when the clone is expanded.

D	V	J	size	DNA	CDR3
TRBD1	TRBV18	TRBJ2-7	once	TGTGCCAGCTCGCAAGGGACAGCCTACGAGCAGTACTTC	CASSQGTAYEQYF
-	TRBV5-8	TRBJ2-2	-	TGTGCCATCGGGACATCTTTCACCGGGGAGCTGTTTTTT	CAIGTSFTGELFF
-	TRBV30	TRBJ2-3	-	TGTGCCTGGAGTTGGAGCGATACGCAGTATTTT	CAWSWSDTQYF
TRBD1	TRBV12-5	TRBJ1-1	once	TGTGCTAGTGGTTTGGTACAGGGGACTGAAGCTTTCTTT	CASGLVQGTEAFF
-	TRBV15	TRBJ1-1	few	TGTGCCACCAATCCACGGGAAGGAACGAACACTGAAGCTTTCTTT	CATNPREGTNTEAFF
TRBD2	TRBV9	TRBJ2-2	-	TGTGCCAGTTCCCGGGGGGGGGTTTTAAACACCGGGGAGCTGTTTTTT	CASSRGGVLNTGELFF
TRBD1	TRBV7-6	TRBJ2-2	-	TGTGCCAGCAGCTTAGAGCCCCCCCACCGGGACAGGGTATCCGGGGAGCTGTTTTTT	CASSLEPPHRDRVSGELFF
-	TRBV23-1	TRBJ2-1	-	TGCGCCAGCAGTCAAAGTGGGCCGGGACTCCCTAACAATGAGCAGTTCTTC	CASSQSGPGLPNNEQFF
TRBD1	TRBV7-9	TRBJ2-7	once	TGTGCCAGCAGCTTAGTTGTTACAGGGGGCTCCTACGAGCAGTACTTC	CASSLVVTGGSYEQYF
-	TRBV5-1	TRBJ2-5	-	TGCGCCAGCAGCTGGGGAGAGACCACGTTACAAGAGACCCAGTACTTC	CASSWGETTLQETQYF
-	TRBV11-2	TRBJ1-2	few	TGTGCCAGCAGCCCTACCTTGGGCCAGCTGAATGGCTACACCTTC	CASSPTLGQLNGYTF
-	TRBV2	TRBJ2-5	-	TGTGCCAGCCTTATAGGAGGGAACCAAGAGACCCAGTACTTC	CASLIGGNQETQYF
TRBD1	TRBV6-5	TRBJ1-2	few	TGTGCCAGCACTACAGGGGGCACTAATGGCTACACCTTC	CASTTGGTNGYTF
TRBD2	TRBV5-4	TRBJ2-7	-	TGTGCCAGCAGCTCTAACGGACTAGCGGGTGCCTACGAGCAGTACTTC	CASSSNGLAGAYEQYF
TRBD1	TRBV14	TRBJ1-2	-	TGTGCCAGCAGCCGTCAGGGAACAGAGGGGGCCTATGGCTACACCTTC	CASSRQGTEGAYGYTF
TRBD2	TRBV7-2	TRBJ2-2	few	TGTGCCAGCGGGAGTAGCGGGGGGGCTACCGGGGAGCTGTTTTTT	CASGSSGGATGELFF
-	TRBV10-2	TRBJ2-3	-	TGCGCCAGCATACCGGGAGAATTAGATACGCAGTATTTT	CASIPGELDTQYF
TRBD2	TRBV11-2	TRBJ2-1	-	TGTGCCAGCAGCTGGGGGTCCAGCGGGATGGGGGATGAGCAGTTCTTC	CASSWGSSGMGDEQFF
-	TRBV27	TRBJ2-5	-	TGTGCCAGCAGTTTTGCAGGGATTTTTGAGACCCAGTACTTC	CASSFAGIFETQYF
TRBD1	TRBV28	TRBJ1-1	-	TGTGCCAGCAGTTTCTACCAACAGGGGTTTGAAGCTTTCTTT	CASSFYQQGFEAFF
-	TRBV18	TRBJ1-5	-	TGTGCCAGCGCTGGGGGCGGTGATCAGCCCCAGCATTTT	CASAGGGDQPQHF
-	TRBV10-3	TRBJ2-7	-	TGTGCCATCAGTTCCCGGGACAACGTCGAGCAGTACTTC	CAISSRDNVEQYF
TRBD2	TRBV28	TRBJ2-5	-	TGTGCCAGCAGTTTGACGGGAGGTCAGACCCAGTACTTC	CASSLTGGQTQYF
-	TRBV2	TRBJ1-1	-	TGTGCCAGCAGTGGGCAGGGGCCCGAAGCTTTCTTT	CASSGQGPEAFF
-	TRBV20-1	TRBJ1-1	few	TGCAGTGCTAGCTTGTCCAGGGTCCTTTTCTTT	CSASLSRVLFF
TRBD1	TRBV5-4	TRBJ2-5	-	TGTGCCAGCAGCTCGGGGACAGAACAAGAGACCCAGTACTTC	CASSSGTEQETQYF
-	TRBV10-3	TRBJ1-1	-	TGTGCCATCAGTGAGTCGCGGGGGGTTGGAGAAGCTTTCTTT	CAISESRGVGEAFF
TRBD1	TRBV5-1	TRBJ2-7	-	TGCGCCAGCAGCCTGACAGGGGGCGCCTACGAGCAGTACTTC	CASSLTGGAYEQYF
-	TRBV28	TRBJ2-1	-	TGTGCCAGCCGAATGATGACAGAGTACAATGAGCAGTTCTTC	CASRMMTEYNEQFF
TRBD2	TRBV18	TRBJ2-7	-	TGTGCCAGCTCACTCACTCGGACTAGCGGCGAGCAGTACTTC	CASSLTRTSGEQYF
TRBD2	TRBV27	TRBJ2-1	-	TGTGCCAGCAGTTTTGGGACTAGTTCCAATGAGCAGTTCTTC	CASSFGTSSNEQFF